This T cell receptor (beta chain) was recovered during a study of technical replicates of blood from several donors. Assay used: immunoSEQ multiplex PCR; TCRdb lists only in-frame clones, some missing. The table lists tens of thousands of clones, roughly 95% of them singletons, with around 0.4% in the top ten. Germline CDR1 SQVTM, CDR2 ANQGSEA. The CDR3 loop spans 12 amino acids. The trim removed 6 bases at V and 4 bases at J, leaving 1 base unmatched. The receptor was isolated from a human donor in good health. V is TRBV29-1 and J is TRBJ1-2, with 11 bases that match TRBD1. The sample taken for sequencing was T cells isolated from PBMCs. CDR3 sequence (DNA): TGCAGCGTGGGGACAGGGGGCTATGGCTACACCTTC. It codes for CSVGTGGYGYTF.